A single T cell receptor (beta chain) is shown here with its context. Its antigen is not known. V shed 3 bases and J 5 bases; nucleotides not matched to a gene: 11. CDR1 LNHNV and CDR2 YYDKDF come from the germline V gene (reference sequence). The CDR3 length is 16 residues. The data derive from a study of shared clonotypes between healthy human individuals. Study overall: Used for every donor were three CD4 naive, three CD4 memory, two CD8 naive and one CD8 memory plate.

Whole-study findings and limits: A small donor pool kept down the genetic and exposure-history diversity that was represented.

TCRdb's copy holds only in-frame clones and misses some; the assay was immunoSEQ multiplex PCR. This sample has some 2,500,000 clones, with just under 95% found just once. All donors qualified as healthy HIV-negative adults and had experienced no recent acute infections or vaccinations. The chain links TRBV15 to TRBJ1-2; 8 positions match TRBD1. Sequencing used naive CD4+ T cells from PBMCs. Documented subset: CD45RA+ positively selected. This clonotype was obtained from a man in his late teens or twenties in good health. Some clones in this sample may be carry-over from other donors' samples. CDR3 nucleotides: TGTGCCACCAGCAGCCCTCCAGGGGGCGGCGGTTATGGCTACACCTTC. Amino acids: CATSSPPGGGGYGYTF.